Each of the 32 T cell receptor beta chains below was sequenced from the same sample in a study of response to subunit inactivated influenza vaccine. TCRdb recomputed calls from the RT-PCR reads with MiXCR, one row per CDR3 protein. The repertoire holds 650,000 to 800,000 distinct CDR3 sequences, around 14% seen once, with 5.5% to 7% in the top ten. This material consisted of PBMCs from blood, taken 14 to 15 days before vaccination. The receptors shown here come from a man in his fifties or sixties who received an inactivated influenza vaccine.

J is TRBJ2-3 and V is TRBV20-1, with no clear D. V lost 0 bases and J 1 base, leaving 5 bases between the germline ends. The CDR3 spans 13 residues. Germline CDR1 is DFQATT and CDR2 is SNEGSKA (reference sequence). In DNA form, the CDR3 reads TGCAGTGCTAGAGATCTTGGCACAGATACGCAGTATTTT. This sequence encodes CSARDLGTDTQYF.

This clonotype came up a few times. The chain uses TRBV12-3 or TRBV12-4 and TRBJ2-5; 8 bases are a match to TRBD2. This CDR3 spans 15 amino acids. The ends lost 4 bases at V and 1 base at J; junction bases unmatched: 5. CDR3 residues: CASSSGLGIQETQYF. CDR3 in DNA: TGTGCCAGCAGTTCGGGACTAGGGATCCAAGAGACCCAGTACTTC.

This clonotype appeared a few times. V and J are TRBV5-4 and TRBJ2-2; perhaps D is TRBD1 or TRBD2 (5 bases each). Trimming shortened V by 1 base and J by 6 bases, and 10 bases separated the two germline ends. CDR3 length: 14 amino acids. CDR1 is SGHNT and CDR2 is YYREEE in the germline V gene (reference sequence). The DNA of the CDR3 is TGTGCCAGCAGCTTGTTCCGGGGCTCCGGGGAGCTGTTTTTT. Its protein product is CASSLFRGSGELFF.

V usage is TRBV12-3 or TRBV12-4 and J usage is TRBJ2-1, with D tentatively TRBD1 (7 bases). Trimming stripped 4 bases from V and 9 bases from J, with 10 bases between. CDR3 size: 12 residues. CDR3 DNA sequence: TGTGCCAGCAGTTCCAGGGGGGCTGAGCAGTTCTTC. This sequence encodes CASSSRGAEQFF.

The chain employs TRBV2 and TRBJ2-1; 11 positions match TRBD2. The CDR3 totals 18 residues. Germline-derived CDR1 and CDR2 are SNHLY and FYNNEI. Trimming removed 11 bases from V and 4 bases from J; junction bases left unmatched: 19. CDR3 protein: CAFCFWVTSGGKYNEQFF. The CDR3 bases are TGTGCCTTCTGTTTTTGGGTAACTAGCGGGGGTAAATACAATGAGCAGTTCTTC.

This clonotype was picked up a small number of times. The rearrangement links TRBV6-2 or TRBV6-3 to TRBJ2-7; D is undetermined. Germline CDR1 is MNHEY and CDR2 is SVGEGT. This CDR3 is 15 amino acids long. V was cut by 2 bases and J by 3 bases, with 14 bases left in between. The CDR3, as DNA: TGTGCCAGCAGTTACCGGCAGTGGAGTTACTACGAGCAGTACTTC. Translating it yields CASSYRQWSYYEQYF.

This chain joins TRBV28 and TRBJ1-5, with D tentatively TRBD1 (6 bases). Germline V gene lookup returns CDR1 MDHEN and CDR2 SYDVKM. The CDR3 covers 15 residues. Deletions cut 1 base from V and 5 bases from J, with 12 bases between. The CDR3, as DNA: TGTGCCAGCAGTTTATACGTAAGGGGGTATCAGCCCCAGCATTTT. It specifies CASSLYVRGYQPQHF.

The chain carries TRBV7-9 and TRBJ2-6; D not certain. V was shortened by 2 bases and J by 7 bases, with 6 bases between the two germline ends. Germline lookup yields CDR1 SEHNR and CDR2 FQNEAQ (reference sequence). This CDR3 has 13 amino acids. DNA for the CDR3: TGTGCCAGCAGCTTAATGAGAGCCAACGTCCTGACTTTC. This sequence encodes CASSLMRANVLTF. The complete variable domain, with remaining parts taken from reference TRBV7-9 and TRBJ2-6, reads DTGVSQNPRHKITKRGQNVTFRCDPISEHNRLYWYRQTLGQGPEFLTYFQNEAQLEKSRLLSDRFSAERPKGSFSTLEIQRTEQGDSAMYLCASSLMRANVLTFGAGSRLTVL.

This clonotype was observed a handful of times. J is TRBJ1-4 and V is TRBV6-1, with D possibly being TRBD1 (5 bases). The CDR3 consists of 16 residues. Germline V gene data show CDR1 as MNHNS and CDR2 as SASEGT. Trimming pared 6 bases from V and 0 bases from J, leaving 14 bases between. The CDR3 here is CASSLDRASTNEKLFF. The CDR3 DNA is TGTGCCAGCAGCCTCGACAGAGCTTCAACTAATGAAAAACTGTTTTTT.

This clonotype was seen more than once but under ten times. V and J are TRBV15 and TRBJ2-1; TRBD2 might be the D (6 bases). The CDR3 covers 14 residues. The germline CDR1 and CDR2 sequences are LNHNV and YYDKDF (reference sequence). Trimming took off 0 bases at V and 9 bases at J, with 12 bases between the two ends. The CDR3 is CATSRDGGLTEQFF. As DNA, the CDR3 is TGTGCCACCAGCAGAGATGGGGGGTTAACTGAGCAGTTCTTC.

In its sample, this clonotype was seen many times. The CDR3 reads CASSLDRRTGNTGELFF. CDR3 coding DNA: TGTGCCAGCAGCTTAGATCGCCGGACAGGGAACACCGGGGAGCTGTTTTTT. This chain joins TRBV11-2 and TRBJ2-2; 7 bases match TRBD1. The V gene end was trimmed by 0 bases and the J gene end by 1 base; junction bases not matched to a gene: 5. CDR3 length equals 17 residues. Looked up from germline, CDR1 is SGHAT and CDR2 is FQNNGV.

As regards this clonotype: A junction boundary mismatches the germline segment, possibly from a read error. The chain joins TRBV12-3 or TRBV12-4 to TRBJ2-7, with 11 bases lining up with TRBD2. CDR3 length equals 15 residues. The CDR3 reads CASSLGSGGAYKQYF. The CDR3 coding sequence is TGTGCCAGCAGTTTAGGTAGCGGGGGGGCCTACAAGCAGTACTTC.

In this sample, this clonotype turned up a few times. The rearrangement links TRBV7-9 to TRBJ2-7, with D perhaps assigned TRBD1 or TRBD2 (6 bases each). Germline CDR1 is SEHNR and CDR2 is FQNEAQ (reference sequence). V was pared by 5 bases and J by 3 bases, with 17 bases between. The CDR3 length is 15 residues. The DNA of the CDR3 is TGTGCCAGCAGCCCCGGAGGGGGGCAGAACTACGAGCAGTACTTC. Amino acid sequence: CASSPGGGQNYEQYF. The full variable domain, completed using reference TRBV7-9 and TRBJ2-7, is DTGVSQNPRHKITKRGQNVTFRCDPISEHNRLYWYRQTLGQGPEFLTYFQNEAQLEKSRLLSDRFSAERPKGSFSTLEIQRTEQGDSAMYLCASSPGGGQNYEQYFGPGTRLTVT.

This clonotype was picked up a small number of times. The CDR3, as DNA: TGTGCCAGCAGCCTAGGACAGCCTTTGAACACTGAAGCTTTCTTT. It is translated as CASSLGQPLNTEAFF. The chain has TRBV12-3 or TRBV12-4 and TRBJ1-1; D might be TRBD1 (6 bases). The CDR3 runs to 15 residues. The V end lost 6 bases, the J end lost 0 bases, and 14 bases lay between the germline ends.

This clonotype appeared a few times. CDR3 sequence (DNA): TGCAGCTCCCTCGGGACTAGAGGATCAGATACGCAGTATTTT. It encodes CSSLGTRGSDTQYF. The chain combines TRBV29-1 with TRBJ2-3; TRBD2 matches 8 bases. The CDR3 length is 14 residues. Losses at the gene ends were 8 bases for V and 4 bases for J; bases not matched to a gene: 11. The germline V gene has CDR1 SQVTM and CDR2 ANQGSEA.

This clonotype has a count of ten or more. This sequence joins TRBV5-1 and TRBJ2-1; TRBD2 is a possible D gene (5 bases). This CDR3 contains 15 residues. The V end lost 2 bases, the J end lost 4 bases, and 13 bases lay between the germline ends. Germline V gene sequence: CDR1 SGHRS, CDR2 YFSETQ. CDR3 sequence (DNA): TGCGCCAGCAGCTTAGGGAGCAACGGGTACAATGAGCAGTTCTTC. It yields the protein CASSLGSNGYNEQFF.

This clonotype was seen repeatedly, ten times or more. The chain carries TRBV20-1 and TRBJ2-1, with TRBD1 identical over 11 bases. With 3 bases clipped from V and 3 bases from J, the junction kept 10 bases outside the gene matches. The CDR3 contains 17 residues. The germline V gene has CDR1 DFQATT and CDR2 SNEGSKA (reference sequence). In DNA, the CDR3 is TGCAGTGCTAGGCTGGGAGCGGGACAGGGGGGCTACAATGAGCAGTTCTTC. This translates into CSARLGAGQGGYNEQFF.

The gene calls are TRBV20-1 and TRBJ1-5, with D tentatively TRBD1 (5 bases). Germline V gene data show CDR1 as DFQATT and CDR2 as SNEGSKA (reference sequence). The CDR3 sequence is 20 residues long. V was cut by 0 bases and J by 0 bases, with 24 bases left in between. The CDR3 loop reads CSARDWGLVQTPNSNQPQHF. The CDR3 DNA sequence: TGCAGTGCTAGAGATTGGGGGTTGGTACAGACCCCCAATAGCAATCAGCCCCAGCATTTT.

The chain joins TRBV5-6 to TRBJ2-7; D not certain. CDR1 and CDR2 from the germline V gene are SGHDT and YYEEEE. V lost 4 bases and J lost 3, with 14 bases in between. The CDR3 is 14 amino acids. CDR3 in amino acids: CASSPRLLSYEQYF. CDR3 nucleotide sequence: TGTGCCAGCAGCCCCCGGCTCCTCAGCTACGAGCAGTACTTC.

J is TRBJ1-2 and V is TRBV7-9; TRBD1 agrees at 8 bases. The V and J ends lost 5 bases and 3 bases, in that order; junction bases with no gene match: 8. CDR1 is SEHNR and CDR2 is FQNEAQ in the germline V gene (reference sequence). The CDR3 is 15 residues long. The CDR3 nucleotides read TGTGCCAGCAGCCACGTTGGGACAGGCGACTATGGCTACACCTTC. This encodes CASSHVGTGDYGYTF.

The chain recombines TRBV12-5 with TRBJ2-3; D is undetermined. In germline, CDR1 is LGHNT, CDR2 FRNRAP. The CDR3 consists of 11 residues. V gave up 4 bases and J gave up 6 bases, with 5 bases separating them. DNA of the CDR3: TGTGCTAGTGGTTCGCAGGATACGCAGTATTTT. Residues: CASGSQDTQYF.

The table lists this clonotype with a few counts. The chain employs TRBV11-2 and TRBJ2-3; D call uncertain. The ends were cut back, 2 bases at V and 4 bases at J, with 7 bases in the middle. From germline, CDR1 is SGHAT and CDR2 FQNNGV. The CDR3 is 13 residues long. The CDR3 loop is CASSLYLSDTQYF. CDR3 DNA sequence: TGTGCCAGCAGCTTATATCTTTCAGATACGCAGTATTTT.

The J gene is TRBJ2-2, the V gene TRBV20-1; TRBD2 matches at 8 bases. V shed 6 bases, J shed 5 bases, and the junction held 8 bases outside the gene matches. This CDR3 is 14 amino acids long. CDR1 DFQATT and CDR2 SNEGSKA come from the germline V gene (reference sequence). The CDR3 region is CSAGRGGSTGELFF. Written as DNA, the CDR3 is TGCAGTGCCGGCCGGGGGGGTTCGACCGGGGAGCTGTTTTTT.

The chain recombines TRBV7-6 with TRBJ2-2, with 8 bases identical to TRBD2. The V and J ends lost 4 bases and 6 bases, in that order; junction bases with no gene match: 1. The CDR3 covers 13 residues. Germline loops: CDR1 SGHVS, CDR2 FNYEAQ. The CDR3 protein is CASSSGGAGELFF. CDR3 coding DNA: TGTGCCAGCAGCTCCGGGGGGGCCGGGGAGCTGTTTTTT.

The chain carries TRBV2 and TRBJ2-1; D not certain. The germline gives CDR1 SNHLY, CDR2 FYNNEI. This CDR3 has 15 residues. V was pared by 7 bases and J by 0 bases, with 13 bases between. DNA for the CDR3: TGTGCCAGCACTCCTCATATAAGCTCCTACAATGAGCAGTTCTTC. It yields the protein CASTPHISSYNEQFF.

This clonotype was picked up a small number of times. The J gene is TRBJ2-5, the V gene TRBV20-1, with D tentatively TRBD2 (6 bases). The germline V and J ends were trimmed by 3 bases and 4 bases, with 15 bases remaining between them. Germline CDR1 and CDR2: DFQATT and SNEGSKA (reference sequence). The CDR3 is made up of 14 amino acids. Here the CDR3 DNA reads TGCAGTGCTAGTAGACGGGAGCGGCGAGAGACCCAGTACTTC. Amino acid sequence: CSASRRERRETQYF.

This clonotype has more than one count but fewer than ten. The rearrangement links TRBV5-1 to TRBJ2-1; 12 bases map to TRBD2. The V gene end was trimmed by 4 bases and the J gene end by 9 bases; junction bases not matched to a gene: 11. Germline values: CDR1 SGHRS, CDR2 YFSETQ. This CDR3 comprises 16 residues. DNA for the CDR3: TGCGCCAGCAGCCTCCTACTAGCGGGAGGTTCGGGTGAGCAGTTCTTC. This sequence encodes CASSLLLAGGSGEQFF.

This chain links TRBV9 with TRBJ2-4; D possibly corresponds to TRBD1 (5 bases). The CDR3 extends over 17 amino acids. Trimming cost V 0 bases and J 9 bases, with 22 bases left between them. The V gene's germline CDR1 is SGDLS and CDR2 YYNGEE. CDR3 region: CASSVAAGAPTSSIQYF. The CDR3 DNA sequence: TGTGCCAGCAGCGTAGCGGCTGGGGCTCCAACTTCGAGCATTCAGTACTTC.

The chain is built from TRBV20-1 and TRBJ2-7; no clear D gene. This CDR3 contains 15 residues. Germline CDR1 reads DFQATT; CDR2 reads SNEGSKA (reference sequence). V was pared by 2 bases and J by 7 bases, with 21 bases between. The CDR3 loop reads CSARLGIISPQEQYF. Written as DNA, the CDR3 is TGCAGTGCTAGATTGGGGATTATATCCCCCCAGGAGCAGTACTTC.

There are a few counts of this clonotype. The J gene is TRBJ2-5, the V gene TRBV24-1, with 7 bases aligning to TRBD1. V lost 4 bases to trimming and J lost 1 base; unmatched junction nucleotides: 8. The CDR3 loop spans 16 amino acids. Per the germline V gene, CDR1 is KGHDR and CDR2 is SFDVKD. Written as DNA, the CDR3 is TGTGCCACCAGTGAGGCAGGGGGAACGCCCCAAGAGACCCAGTACTTC. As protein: CATSEAGGTPQETQYF.

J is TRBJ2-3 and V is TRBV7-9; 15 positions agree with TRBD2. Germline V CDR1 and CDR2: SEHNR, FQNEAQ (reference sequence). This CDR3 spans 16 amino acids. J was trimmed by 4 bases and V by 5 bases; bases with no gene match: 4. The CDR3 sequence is CASSPRTSGRADTQYF. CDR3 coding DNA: TGTGCCAGCAGCCCACGGACTAGCGGGAGGGCAGATACGCAGTATTTT.

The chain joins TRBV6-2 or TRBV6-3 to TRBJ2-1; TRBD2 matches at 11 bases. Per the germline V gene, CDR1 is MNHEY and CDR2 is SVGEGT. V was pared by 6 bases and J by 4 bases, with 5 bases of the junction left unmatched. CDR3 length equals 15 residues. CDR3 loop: CASRPGLAEYNEQFF. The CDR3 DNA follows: TGTGCCAGCAGACCGGGACTAGCGGAGTACAATGAGCAGTTCTTC.